This TCR beta chain was profiled in a study of vaccination effects on CD4 cells after COVID-19 (dated by TCRdb to between 2021 and 2023). Study-level background: Participants received two doses of either the BNT162b2 or the mRNA-1273 mRNA SARS-CoV-2 vaccine. SARS-CoV-2 spike-specific CD4+ TCR repertoires from before and after mRNA vaccination were compared in COVID-19 convalescent patients and in infection-naive vaccine recipients. A total of some eleven COVID-19 convalescent patients and a handful of SARS-CoV-2-naive healthy vaccine recipients were included in the full study. In the study, cultures from other donors were sequenced using the Oncomine TCR Beta short-read assay on an Illumina iSeq 100. Results and caveats for the whole study, not just this receptor: The study was limited by a small number of convalescent patients, and early post-infection timepoints were lacking. Among healthy vaccine recipients, nearly all vaccine-induced clones were SARS-CoV-2 mono-reactive, and just 1 of 255 was cross-reactive with common cold coronaviruses. Both infection-induced and vaccine-induced clones contracted markedly at late post-vaccination timepoints, which is consistent with waning T cell responses.

From its cysteine to its phenylalanine, the CDR3 spans 13 amino acids. The kept DNA is CDR3 alone, 39 bases in frame from the first base. Trimming removed 5 bases from V and 14 bases from J; the gene matches leave 11 bases unexplained. The CDR1 and CDR2 encoded by the germline V gene (reference sequence) are MNHEY and SMNVEV. Libraries were built with the immunoSEQ multiplex PCR assay. DNA from the cultured, isolated CD4+ T cells was subjected to TCR beta CDR3 sequencing. In the paper's pipeline: Non-productive TCR sequences were removed and reads were trimmed to the CDR3 region, keeping CDR3s of at least 7 amino acids. Antigen-specific clonotypes were identified using the MANAFEST web app by comparison of expansion in peptide wells against reference cultures. For clones to be considered positive, expansion at FDR<0.05 versus reference and all other wells, an odds ratio above 5, and a frequency above 0.1% in two replicate wells were required. Cross-reactive clonotypes were defined as significantly expanded in SARS-CoV-2 spike wells and in at least one common cold coronavirus spike condition. CDR3 similarity was assessed by Levenshtein distance with the stringdist R package, and unrooted trees were built with ape in R 3.6.1. The source is immuneACCESS, and TCRdb retained only in-frame sequences with V and J called. Part of the clones is not carried over; for the studies checked, unresolved V genes explain less than half of this, and the remainder is unexplained. That table is the source of V, J and clone size, and D and trimming were worked out from the DNA. Across this sample there are about 73,000 clones, with approximately 72% seen only once. The top ten clones comprise 2.5% to 3% of the sample.

In the ViraFEST assay, PBMC were stimulated with viral peptide pools, and antigen-specific CD4+ T cell clonotypes were then identified by expansion using TCR sequencing. After about 10 days of culture, CD4+ T cells were isolated with the EasySep CD4+ T cell isolation kit. None of the healthy vaccine recipients had a prior SARS-CoV-2 infection, which was confirmed by nucleocapsid antibody tests that came back negative both before and after vaccination. Over 1.5 million PBMC per well were cultured with around 9.8 ug/ml peptides in IMDM containing roughly 5% human AB serum, approximately 9.1 IU/ml IL-2 and gentamicin. Half of the culture medium was replaced with fresh IL-2-containing medium on days 3 and 7. Unless noted otherwise, every peptide stimulation condition was cultured in triplicate wells. Using Ficoll-Paque Plus gradient centrifugation, PBMC were separated from whole blood and then either used fresh or cryopreserved at -140C. The overlapping peptide pools covered the spike proteins of SARS-CoV-2 and of the common cold coronaviruses HCoV-NL63, HCoV-OC43 and HCoV-229E. Genomic DNA was extracted from cultured CD4+ T cells with the QIAamp micro DNA kit.

Regarding this clone: No cognate antigen has been identified for it. Per-base quality was not reported, and no clone a single base away is much larger than it.

The source material was CD4+ T cells from PBMCs cultured with HCoV-NL63 spike peptides, sampled before COVID-19 vaccination. Taken with the paper, the label for cell subset or site translates to: HCoV-NL63 spike overlapping peptide pool stimulation. The V and J genes are TRBV27 and TRBJ2-3; TRBD1 agrees with 9 junctional bases. The source is a human donor who received a COVID-19 vaccine. CDR3 loop: CASSPLDRGSMYF. Here is the DNA: TGTGCCAGCAGTCCCCTCGACAGGGGGTCGATGTATTTT.